These 21 T cell receptor beta chains originate from one sample sequenced in a study of response to subunit inactivated influenza vaccine. Via MiXCR, TCRdb re-called the RT-PCR reads, giving one row per CDR3 protein. Of 160,000 or so distinct CDR3 sequences detected, about a tenth appear once; the ten largest clones hold roughly 12%. This specimen was non-naive T cells sorted from PBMCs, taken roughly 6 weeks after vaccination. The source of these receptors is a man aged 45-65 years who received an inactivated influenza vaccine.

This clonotype has a count of ten or more. Compared with germline, one end of the junction differs, possibly owing to a read error. The chain has TRBV12-3 or TRBV12-4 and TRBJ2-1; 8 bases match TRBD1. This CDR3 is built from 13 residues. The CDR3 protein is CASSPTTGVEEFF. The DNA of the CDR3 is TGTGCCAGCAGTCCGACGACAGGGGTTGAGGAGTTCTTC.

This clonotype has more than one count but fewer than ten. J is TRBJ1-1 and V is TRBV6-1; D not resolved. CDR3 length: 14 residues. Between the trimmed V and J ends, which lost 7 bases and 1 base, there was a span of 13 bases. Germline CDR1 MNHNS, CDR2 SASEGT. CDR3 DNA: TGTGCCAGCACTGGGCAGGCCCCGAACACTGAAGCTTTCTTT. Amino acid sequence: CASTGQAPNTEAFF.

The chain combines TRBV6-1 with TRBJ1-5, with TRBD1 matching over 7 bases. V trimming: 4 bases; J trimming: 0 bases; junction bases outside the gene matches: 6. The CDR3 totals 16 residues. Germline V gives CDR1 MNHNS, CDR2 SASEGT. In nucleotides, the CDR3 is TGTGCCAGCAGTGTAGGGACAGTGAATAGCAATCAGCCCCAGCATTTT. It specifies CASSVGTVNSNQPQHF.

This rearrangement joins TRBV4-2 to TRBJ2-2, with D possibly TRBD2 on 6 matching bases. The CDR3 is made up of 14 amino acids. Germline CDR1 reads LGHNA; CDR2 reads YNFKEQ. Trimming removed 0 bases from V and 6 bases from J, with 8 bases in between. The CDR3 region is CASSQERRAGELFF. Here the CDR3 DNA reads TGTGCCAGCAGCCAAGAGAGGAGGGCCGGGGAGCTGTTTTTT.

This clonotype was seen more than once but under ten times. The gene calls are TRBV2 and TRBJ1-1; no clear D gene. Trimming cost V 6 bases and J 4 bases, with 12 bases left between them. CDR1 is SNHLY, CDR2 FYNNEI, per germline. CDR3 length: 13 residues. CDR3 DNA sequence: TGTGCCAGCAGAGAATACCCCTCCACTGAAGCTTTCTTT. Encoded protein: CASREYPSTEAFF.

This clonotype occurred a few times. The CDR3 region has the DNA TGCGCCAGCAGCGGGGAGTACAATTCACCCCTCCACTTT. It codes for CASSGEYNSPLHF. V gene TRBV4-1 combines with J gene TRBJ1-6; no clear D. The V gene's germline CDR1 is MGHRA and CDR2 YSYEKL. V was shortened by 5 bases and J by 7 bases, with 9 bases between the two germline ends. The CDR3 is 13 amino acids.

A few counts support this clonotype. V usage is TRBV6-1 and J usage is TRBJ1-6; maybe TRBD1 (5 bases). CDR1 and CDR2 (germline): MNHNS, SASEGT. This CDR3 region has 14 residues. Trimming pared 6 bases from V and 10 bases from J, leaving 16 bases between. The CDR3 coding sequence is TGTGCCAGCAGCCCGGCGGGGGATCGGTCACCCCTCCACTTT. This sequence encodes CASSPAGDRSPLHF.

The chain combines TRBV4-1 with TRBJ2-5; TRBD1 agrees at 9 bases. Trimming at V came to 6 bases and at J to 4 bases, leaving 3 bases not matched to a gene. CDR1 and CDR2 (germline): MGHRA, YSYEKL. The CDR3 runs to 13 residues. CDR3 residues: CASRDRGGETQYF. The CDR3 nucleotides are TGCGCCAGCAGGGACAGGGGAGGAGAGACCCAGTACTTC.

The gene calls are TRBV20-1 and TRBJ2-5; tentatively, D is TRBD1 or TRBD2 (5 bases each). CDR1 is DFQATT, CDR2 SNEGSKA, per germline (reference sequence). The CDR3 is 17 amino acids. Trimming shortened V by 5 bases and J by 4 bases, and 26 bases separated the two germline ends. The CDR3 loop reads CSASQRGRYAGRETQYF. DNA of the CDR3: TGCAGTGCTTCTCAGAGGGGACGGTACGCAGGTAGAGAGACCCAGTACTTC.

This clonotype was observed a few times. The chain recombines TRBV29-1 with TRBJ1-4; D remains ambiguous. Germline V CDR1 and CDR2: SQVTM, ANQGSEA. Trimming took off 4 bases at V and 4 bases at J, with 7 bases between the two ends. CDR3 length: 12 amino acids. CDR3 loop: CSVVGSNEKLFF. The CDR3 DNA sequence: TGCAGCGTTGTCGGGAGTAATGAAAAACTGTTTTTT.

Ten or more counts support this clonotype. This chain joins TRBV6-5 and TRBJ2-2; 8 positions agree with TRBD2. This CDR3 comprises 16 residues. Germline V CDR1 and CDR2: MNHEY, SVGAGI. V lost 4 bases to trimming and J lost 12 bases; unmatched junction nucleotides: 16. CDR3 DNA sequence: TGTGCCAGCAGTTCCGAATGGACTAGCCGGACCAGGCAGCTGTTTTTT. Protein product: CASSSEWTSRTRQLFF.

This clonotype has at least ten counts. The DNA for the CDR3 is TGTGCCAGCACACAGGGTACCCTTAAGACCGGGGAGCTGTTTTTT. This encodes CASTQGTLKTGELFF. The rearrangement joins TRBV7-2 to TRBJ2-2; D perhaps matches TRBD1 (6 bases). Germline lookup yields CDR1 SGHTA and CDR2 FQGNSA. The CDR3 runs to 15 residues. The ends were cut back, 7 bases at V and 5 bases at J, with 17 bases in the middle.

This clonotype has more than one count but fewer than ten. This CDR3 reads CSASRGLEQFF. For the CDR3, the DNA is TGCAGTGCTTCCAGGGGTTTGGAGCAGTTCTTC. The rearrangement links TRBV20-1 to TRBJ2-1, with TRBD1 as a possible D gene (6 bases). The V gene's germline CDR1 is DFQATT and CDR2 SNEGSKA (reference sequence). Trimming removed 5 bases at V and 10 bases at J, with 12 bases between. The CDR3 contains 11 residues.

This clonotype was seen only a few times. The gene calls are TRBV20-1 and TRBJ2-5; weak D call: TRBD1 (5 bases). CDR1 is DFQATT and CDR2 is SNEGSKA in the germline V gene (reference sequence). This CDR3 has 13 residues. V lost 8 bases and J lost 2, with 15 bases in between. CDR3 region: CSPKDSSQETQYF. The CDR3 nucleotides are TGCAGTCCGAAAGACAGCTCTCAAGAGACCCAGTACTTC.

There are a few counts of this clonotype. The rearrangement uses TRBV6-5 and TRBJ2-5, with 7 nucleotides matching TRBD2. V gave up 2 bases and J gave up 1 base; unmatched junction bases: 4. This CDR3 contains 15 residues. Looked up from germline, CDR1 is MNHEY and CDR2 is SVGAGI. For the CDR3, the DNA is TGTGCCAGCAGTTACGGGCGGGGGACCCAAGAGACCCAGTACTTC. Translation gives CASSYGRGTQETQYF.

This clonotype was detected only a few times. CDR3: CATSYGAGEVTDTQYF. CDR3 nucleotides: TGTGCCACCAGTTACGGGGCGGGAGAGGTCACAGATACGCAGTATTTT. The chain couples TRBV24-1 to TRBJ2-3; 7 nucleotides agree with TRBD2. With V trimmed by 6 bases and J by 2 bases, 10 bases remained unmatched. CDR1 and CDR2 (germline): KGHDR, SFDVKD. The CDR3 is 16 amino acids.

J is TRBJ2-5 and V is TRBV9; 9 bases are shared with TRBD1. The length of the CDR3 is 15 residues. The V segment lost 4 bases and the J segment 3 bases; nucleotides outside the gene matches: 7. The germline CDR1 and CDR2 sequences are SGDLS and YYNGEE. The CDR3 sequence is CASSKQGAAKETQYF. The CDR3 bases are TGTGCCAGCAGCAAACAGGGGGCCGCGAAAGAGACCCAGTACTTC.

This clonotype was seen only a few times. CDR3 in amino acids: CASSREGINEKLFF. As DNA, the CDR3 is TGCGCCAGCAGCCGTGAGGGGATTAATGAAAAACTGTTTTTT. The rearrangement joins TRBV5-1 to TRBJ1-4, with D perhaps matching TRBD1 (5 bases). The CDR3 is 14 residues long. The ends were cut back, 4 bases at V and 4 bases at J, with 11 bases in the middle. Per germline, CDR1 SGHRS and CDR2 YFSETQ.

This chain links TRBV3-1 with TRBJ1-5; D not certain. The V and J ends lost 4 bases and 9 bases respectively, with 13 bases between them. Germline V gene sequence: CDR1 LGHDT, CDR2 YNNKEL (reference sequence). The length of the CDR3 is 13 residues. In DNA, the CDR3 is TGTGCCAGCAGCCCAAGATCTGGGCCGCCCCAGCATTTT. Its translation: CASSPRSGPPQHF.

This sequence joins TRBV5-6 and TRBJ2-7; D not resolved. Germline V gives CDR1 SGHDT, CDR2 YYEEEE. The CDR3 runs 13 residues. The germline V and J ends were trimmed by 3 bases and 7 bases, with 14 bases remaining between them. The CDR3 DNA follows: TGTGCCAGCAGCTCGCCCCTAAATCGGGAGCAGTACTTC. It specifies CASSSPLNREQYF.

This clonotype was picked up many times. The chain recombines TRBV27 with TRBJ2-1; 7 bases match TRBD1. The CDR3 covers 16 residues. Germline V gene lookup returns CDR1 MNHEY and CDR2 SMNVEV (reference sequence). The J segment lost 4 bases and the V segment lost 6 bases, leaving 12 bases of the junction unmatched. CDR3 sequence (DNA): TGTGCCAGCAGACCCGTGAGGGCAGGGGGTTACAATGAGCAGTTCTTC. Amino acids: CASRPVRAGGYNEQFF.